The T cell receptor (beta chain) under discussion was sequenced for a study of breast tumors, draining lymph nodes, adjacent tissues. Study-level findings and limits: Tumor TCR diversity was below lymph nodes but above nontumor tissue. Data fit most tumor T cells coming from lymph node, expanding in tumor. Compared with basal-like, luminal-like tumors shared significantly more repertoire with nontumor tissue.

This clonotype was detected many times. Its antigen is unidentified. From the multiplex PCR reads, TCRdb called clonotypes with MiXCR, one entry per CDR3 protein. There are under 150,000 distinct CDR3 sequences in the sample; approximately 20% occur only once, and about 2.6% lies in the top ten. Deletions cut 7 bases from V and 2 bases from J, with 18 bases between. This CDR3 comprises 16 residues. Germline values: CDR1 LNHDA, CDR2 SQIVND (reference sequence). Breast cancer patients provided tissue from their axillary draining lymph nodes. J is TRBJ2-1 and V is TRBV19; D tentatively reads TRBD1 or TRBD2 (6 bases each). The sequence was obtained from a female donor with breast cancer. Some clones in this sample may be carry-over from other donors' samples. The sequenced material came from axillary lymph node tissue. CDR3 amino acids: CASTISGGFTYNEQFF. DNA for the CDR3: TGTGCCAGTACTATCTCCGGGGGCTTCACCTACAATGAGCAGTTCTTC.